The sample holds many counts of the clone carrying this T cell receptor (beta chain). Its specificity is unknown. The source of the sample is a study of T cell repertoires in cytomegalovirus infection. About the research overall: Evidence of both CMV infection and a matching HLA type came from public TCR beta signatures.

Deletions cut 6 bases from V and 2 bases from J, with 10 bases between. There are 14 residues in the CDR3. Germline-derived CDR1 and CDR2 are MNHNS and SASEGT. TCRdb reprocessed the reads via MiXCR and lists one record per CDR3 protein. The data hold about 140,000 distinct CDR3 sequences, with about 6.5% observed a single time. Study findings and constraints: HLA-C-restricted CMV clonotypes gave the most frequent clonotype in two of eight donors. The cumulative frequency of public TCR beta families identified carriers of CMV plus the relevant HLA.

The source of this sequence is a human donor in good health (CMV status not recorded). Some clones in this sample may be carry-over from other donors' samples. This rearrangement joins TRBV6-1 to TRBJ1-4; unclear D gene. The sequencing input was PBMCs. The CDR3 nucleotides read TGTGCCAGCAGGGGTATCAGGACTAATGAAAAACTGTTTTTT. Translating gives CASRGIRTNEKLFF.